This TCR beta chain emerged from a study of T cell responses to AZD1222 COVID-19 vaccine. Study findings and constraints: Increased Spike-specific TCR breadth and depth were observed after two AZD1222 doses. Donors skewed white British and female; clonal diversity was possibly underestimated. Dominant CD4 TCR responses targeted spike regions 160-218 and 743-854. Nearly half of unique spike-specific TCRs reportedly avoided B.1.351 and B.1.1.7 mutated regions.

Repertoires were generated with immunoSEQ multiplex PCR, while TCRdb's copy carries only in-frame clones and drops some. This table has over 150,000 clones, about 92% appearing once. V gave up 4 bases and J gave up 1 base, with 10 bases separating them. Germline V gene data show CDR1 as MGHDK and CDR2 as SYGVNS. The CDR3 length is 14 residues. This clone came up a few times. The target antigen is unknown. The J gene is TRBJ2-5, the V gene TRBV25-1; possibly TRBD1 or TRBD2 for D (5 bases each). This clonotype was sampled from an adult in good health. The sequencing used peripheral blood, collected on day 0 of MenACWY control vaccination. In DNA form, the CDR3 reads TGTGCCAGCAGTGGGGGACGTCGCCAAGAGACCCAGTACTTC. This encodes CASSGGRRQETQYF.